This T cell receptor beta chain was found in a study of T cells in localized non-small cell lung cancer. Overall study results and limits: Detection in adjacent lung was observed for a median around 55 of the top 100 tumor clones. In the blood, greater T cell density corresponded to longer overall survival.

Concerning this clone: Its antigen is unknown.

Method: immunoSEQ multiplex PCR; TCRdb's copy keeps in-frame clones and lacks some. The sample records more than 30,000 clones, just over 85% being singletons. Germline values: CDR1 MDHEN, CDR2 SYDVKM. V shed 5 bases, J shed 3 bases, and the junction held 6 bases outside the gene matches. The CDR3 has 15 amino acids. The chain combines TRBV28 with TRBJ2-3, with TRBD2 identical over 9 bases. This clonotype was obtained from a male donor at least 60 years old with stage III lung adenocarcinoma. The source was peripheral blood, collected before any cancer treatment. This CDR3 reads CASSVTSGSTDTQYF. For the CDR3, the DNA is TGTGCCAGCAGTGTTACTAGCGGGTCGACAGATACGCAGTATTTT.